The T cell receptor beta chain under discussion was sequenced for a study of Ad26.COV2.S vaccination and SARS-CoV-2 variants. CDR1 DFQATT and CDR2 SNEGSKA come from the germline V gene (reference sequence). Trimming stripped 2 bases from V and 2 bases from J, with 4 bases between. This CDR3 has 11 residues. Treatment described: around 19 received Ad26.COV2.S at low or high dose, single or two shots; roughly 5 received placebo; per-sample allocation not given. Day 63 after the first injection of vaccine or placebo was the sampling time. Clones were sequenced by immunoSEQ multiplex PCR, and TCRdb holds only the in-frame ones, with some missing. The repertoire includes under 500,000 clones, approximately 90% of them detected once, and under 2% sits in the top ten.

The specimen was peripheral blood, collected in a trial of Ad26.COV2.S vaccine versus placebo. This sequence was found in a person between 18 and 59 years old who received the Ad26.COV2.S COVID-19 vaccine or a placebo. The chain employs TRBV20-1 and TRBJ2-7; D is undetermined. In DNA form, the CDR3 reads TGCAGTGCTAGACAGACCTACGAGCAGTACTTC. It specifies CSARQTYEQYF.